Sequencing of this TCR beta chain was carried out in a study of identical twins listed by TCRdb under 2016. For the wider study: To test whether fetal clonotypes persist, this study deep-sequenced TCR alpha and beta repertoires from monozygotic twins, from unrelated adults of various ages, and from cord blood. To rule out contamination, the twin experiments were replicated at different times with different library preparation protocols. Findings and caveats that apply to the study as a whole: Invariant T cells such as MAIT and iNKT could partly confound zero-insertion analyses, though diverse VJ usage argued against this for most clonotypes. Fewer insertions were carried by abundant cord blood beta clonotypes; a weaker similar trend was observed in young adult naive repertoires, while no such trend was observed in memory repertoires. In beta out-of-frame sequences, excess twin sharing was weaker, because having fewer shared sequences lowered the signal-to-noise ratio. Because the same donors could not be followed over many years, the conclusions depended on cross-sectional statistical analysis. Out-of-frame TCR alpha sequences shared between twins showed an excess of low generation-probability sequences compared with coincidental sharing between unrelated individuals. In monozygotic twins, recombination models systematically underestimated out-of-frame TCR alpha sharing, but the models matched the sharing seen between unrelated individuals.

Only a few counts were recorded for this clonotype. Its antigen has not been determined. Base qualities were left out, and no much larger clone turns up one base away. Libraries came from 5' RACE. The sequencing machine was an Illumina HiSeq 2000. A universal primer binding site was introduced by template switching, and a unique molecular identifier was present in the final cDNA, enabling accurate counting of TCR cDNA molecules. Specific primers in the conserved constant-segment region were used to synthesize first-strand cDNA for the TCR alpha and beta chains. To control for contamination, each cDNA library was double barcoded with a SMART-Mk sample barcode plus Illumina barcodes. TruSeq adapter sequences along with Illumina sample barcodes were introduced in two successive PCR steps. Sequencing of the TCR alpha and beta cDNA libraries was done on the Illumina HiSeq platform using custom primers. The paper's data handling went like this. MiGEC was used to process raw reads and extract unique molecular identifiers, and MiXCR was used to find CDR3 positions. For each individual, recombination models were inferred using an EM algorithm with the repgenHMM and IGoR tools. Shared clonotypes were analyzed with the tcR package in R, and sharing was normalized by the product of cloneset sizes. To study raw recombination free of thymic and clonal selection effects, out-of-frame nonproductive sequences were analyzed. Clones were called with MiXCR by TCRdb after fastp trimmed the public reads at Q25, and only in-frame beta chains were retained. Each CDR3 protein gets just one entry, which takes the most common genes and DNA from the rows behind it. It is TCRdb's table, rather than the study itself, that gives the V and J calls and clone size. The sample table shows 1.5 million to 2 million distinct CDR3 sequences, and 25% to 35% are seen once. Of the sample, 0.25% to 0.3% falls within the top ten clones.

Every donor was a healthy Caucasian. The CDR3, from cysteine to phenylalanine, totals 15 residues. Kept here is only the CDR3 DNA, which spans 45 bases and is read in frame from base 1. CDR1 SGHRS and CDR2 YFSETQ were looked up in the germline V gene. V lost 0 bases and J lost 1 base; the stretch between them is 10 bases long. Sequencing used cord blood. The TCR originated in a newborn girl in good health. The chain couples TRBV5-1 to TRBJ1-1; D gene: possibly TRBD1, on 5 matching bases. The CDR3: CASSLGKGRNTEAFF. The DNA reads TGCGCCAGCAGCTTGGGGAAGGGGCGGAACACTGAAGCTTTCTTT.